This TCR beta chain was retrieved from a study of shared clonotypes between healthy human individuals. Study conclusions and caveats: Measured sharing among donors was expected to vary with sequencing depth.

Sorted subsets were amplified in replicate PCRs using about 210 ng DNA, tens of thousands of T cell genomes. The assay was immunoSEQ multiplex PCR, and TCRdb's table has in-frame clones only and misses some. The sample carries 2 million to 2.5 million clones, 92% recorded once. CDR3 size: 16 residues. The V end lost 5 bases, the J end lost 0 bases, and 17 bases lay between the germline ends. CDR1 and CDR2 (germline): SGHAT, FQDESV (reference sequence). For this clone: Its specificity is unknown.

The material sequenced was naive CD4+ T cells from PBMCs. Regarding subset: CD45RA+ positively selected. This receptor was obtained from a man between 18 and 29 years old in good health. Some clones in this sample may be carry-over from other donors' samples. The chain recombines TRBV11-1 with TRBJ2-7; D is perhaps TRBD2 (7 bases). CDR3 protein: CASSPRGREYSYEQYF. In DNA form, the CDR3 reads TGTGCCAGCAGCCCACGGGGGCGGGAGTACTCCTACGAGCAGTACTTC.